This TCR beta chain was sequenced in a study of PD-1 blockade in classical Hodgkin lymphoma. Across the whole study: Each patient was given nivolumab 3 mg/kg through a vein every 2 weeks.

The patients all showed relapse after autologous stem cell transplantation, while their brentuximab vedotin exposure varied. Details on this clone: Its antigen is currently unknown.

Study-level points and caveats: Newly diagnosed and completely responding patients shared comparable baseline diversity. Healthy donors were reported to have higher baseline TCR diversity than newly diagnosed patients. Repertoire difference causes, possibly disease activity or prior therapy, remain undefined.

Germline V CDR1 and CDR2: MDHEN, SYDVKM. CDR3 length equals 18 residues. Deletions cut 1 base from V and 5 bases from J, with 18 bases between. Sequenced by immunoSEQ multiplex PCR; TCRdb stores in-frame clones only, minus some. Of fewer than 110,000 clones in the sample, approximately 90% were seen once. The clonotype was recovered from a human donor with classical Hodgkin lymphoma. Sequencing was performed on peripheral blood mononuclear cells (PBMCs), taken before the second cycle of nivolumab. V usage is TRBV28 and J usage is TRBJ1-6; D is ambiguous. The CDR3 sequence: CASSLSGYVIGNNSPLHF. The CDR3, as DNA: TGTGCCAGCAGTTTATCTGGATACGTGATCGGTAATAATTCACCCCTCCACTTT.